These 27 T cell receptor beta chains came from one sample sequenced in a study of human T cells and chemical hapten exposure. TCRdb independently ran MiXCR on the RACE reads; one entry per CDR3 protein. Of approximately 180,000 distinct CDR3 sequences detected, 30% appear once; the ten largest clones hold under 3%. The time point is: pre-sensitization, week 0. Treatment here: therapeutic diphenylcyclopropenone sensitization with weekly scalp DPC. The material sequenced was whole blood, taken in connection with sensitization to the hapten diphenylcyclopropenone (DPC). These receptors originate from a woman in her thirties with alopecia areata. Some clones in this sample may be carry-over from other donors' samples.

This clonotype was detected only once. The V and J genes are TRBV6-2 or TRBV6-3 and TRBJ2-1, with TRBD1 matching 8 bases. CDR3 length: 15 residues. CDR1 and CDR2 from the germline V gene are MNHEY and SVGEGT. J was trimmed by 5 bases and V by 2 bases; bases with no gene match: 5. The CDR3 loop is CASSYDRGMDNEQFF. CDR3 nucleotide sequence: TGTGCCAGCAGTTACGACAGGGGAATGGACAATGAGCAGTTCTTC.

This clonotype was picked up one time. This chain joins TRBV19 and TRBJ2-3; no clear D. V lost 4 bases to trimming and J lost 2 bases, with 10 bases between them. CDR1 and CDR2 (germline): LNHDA, SQIVND (reference sequence). This CDR3 comprises 14 residues. The CDR3 DNA reads as TGTGCCAGTAGTACTCTGACACACACAGATACGCAGTATTTT. This translates into CASSTLTHTDTQYF.

This clonotype appeared a few times. The J gene is TRBJ2-2, the V gene TRBV29-1, with unresolved D. The CDR3 is made up of 13 amino acids. Trimming stripped 4 bases from V and 6 bases from J, with 12 bases between. Germline V gene sequence: CDR1 SQVTM, CDR2 ANQGSEA. The CDR3 loop is CSVGVGPPGELFF. DNA for the CDR3: TGCAGCGTTGGAGTAGGTCCGCCCGGGGAGCTGTTTTTT.

In this sample, this clonotype turned up a few times. J is TRBJ1-6 and V is TRBV4-3; 7 bases are a match to TRBD1. This CDR3 contains 16 residues. Unmatched junction bases numbered 6, after V lost 0 bases and J lost 7 bases. Looked up from germline, CDR1 is LGHNA and CDR2 is YSLEER. CDR3 DNA sequence: TGCGCCAGCAGCCAAGATGACAGGGTTTACAATTCACCCCTCCACTTT. As protein: CASSQDDRVYNSPLHF.

The chain has TRBV5-1 and TRBJ2-7; 15 nucleotides agree with TRBD2. Trimming at V came to 4 bases and at J to 3 bases, leaving 14 bases not matched to a gene. CDR1 and CDR2 from the germline V gene are SGHRS and YFSETQ. The CDR3 is 19 amino acids. Written as DNA, the CDR3 is TGCGCCAGCAGCCTCGAACCGCCCGGGACTAGCGGGAGGTACTACGAGCAGTACTTC. Its protein product is CASSLEPPGTSGRYYEQYF.

This sequence joins TRBV5-6 and TRBJ2-1; TRBD1 might be the D (6 bases). This CDR3 spans 16 amino acids. Germline values: CDR1 SGHDT, CDR2 YYEEEE. V shed 4 bases and J shed 0 bases, with 14 bases lying between them. This chain's CDR3 is CASSPDRGSSYNEQFF. The CDR3 DNA reads as TGTGCCAGCAGCCCCGATAGGGGGAGCTCCTACAATGAGCAGTTCTTC.

This chain connects TRBV19 to TRBJ2-7, with D uncertain. Per germline, CDR1 LNHDA and CDR2 SQIVND (reference sequence). The CDR3 is 14 amino acids. The V end was cut by 3 bases, the J end by 2 bases, with 11 bases between. The CDR3 reads CASSIRAAPYEQYF. The CDR3 region has the DNA TGTGCCAGTAGTATTCGCGCAGCCCCCTACGAGCAGTACTTC.

The chain joins TRBV9 to TRBJ2-3; 8 bases are shared with TRBD2. Germline V gene data show CDR1 as SGDLS and CDR2 as YYNGEE. The V segment lost 0 bases and the J segment 7 bases; nucleotides outside the gene matches: 7. The CDR3 is made up of 15 amino acids. Here the CDR3 reads CASSVDGGGMNTQYF. The CDR3 nucleotides read TGTGCCAGCAGCGTAGACGGGGGGGGGATGAATACGCAGTATTTT. Full variable domain (outside the CDR3, taken from reference TRBV9 and TRBJ2-3): DSGVTQTPKHLITATGQRVTLRCSPRSGDLSVYWYQQSLDQGLQFLIQYYNGEERAKGNILERFSAQQFPDLHSELNLSSLELGDSALYFCASSVDGGGMNTQYFGPGTRLTVL.

This clonotype was seen only a few times. V usage is TRBV6-5 and J usage is TRBJ2-1; 7 positions match TRBD2. Germline lookup yields CDR1 MNHEY and CDR2 SVGAGI. This CDR3 comprises 16 residues. V was clipped by 5 bases and J by 8 bases; unmatched bases: 15. CDR3 DNA sequence: TGTGCCAGCAGTCAGCGGGACGGGAGAAAAGTCCATGAGCAGTTCTTC. Amino acids: CASSQRDGRKVHEQFF.

The chain has TRBV5-1 and TRBJ1-1; 7 bases agree with TRBD1. CDR3 length: 17 residues. CDR1 is SGHRS, CDR2 YFSETQ, per germline. V dropped 6 bases and J dropped 2; count of bases not matched to a gene: 16. The CDR3 is CASTLMEQGHVNTEAFF. The CDR3 DNA sequence: TGCGCCAGCACTTTGATGGAACAGGGGCATGTAAACACTGAAGCTTTCTTT.

The chain links TRBV11-1 to TRBJ1-2, with 8 positions matching TRBD1. V gave up 2 bases and J gave up 5 bases; unmatched junction bases: 7. CDR3 size: 15 residues. From germline, CDR1 is SGHAT and CDR2 FQDESV (reference sequence). The CDR3 sequence is CASSLQGATPYGYTF. CDR3 in DNA: TGTGCCAGCAGCTTACAGGGGGCAACGCCTTATGGCTACACCTTC.

The chain carries TRBV29-1 and TRBJ2-4; either TRBD1 or TRBD2 may fit D (5 bases each). Looked up from germline, CDR1 is SQVTM and CDR2 is ANQGSEA. Trimming pared 7 bases from V and 7 bases from J, leaving 17 bases between. The CDR3 has 13 amino acids. In DNA form, the CDR3 reads TGCAGCGGGGTTACGGGGCGAGCGAACATTCAGTACTTC. Encoded protein: CSGVTGRANIQYF.

V gene TRBV20-1 combines with J gene TRBJ1-3; D is perhaps TRBD1 (5 bases). CDR1 and CDR2 (germline): DFQATT, SNEGSKA (reference sequence). CDR3 length: 15 amino acids. The V and J ends lost 5 bases and 2 bases respectively, with 16 bases between them. The CDR3 here is CSAEQGGSAGNTIYF. The CDR3 nucleotides are TGCAGTGCTGAGCAGGGAGGGTCCGCTGGAAACACCATATATTTT.

The rearrangement uses TRBV10-3 and TRBJ2-1; D tentatively reads TRBD1 or TRBD2 (5 bases each). The CDR3 is 13 amino acids. Germline-derived CDR1 and CDR2 are ENHRY and SYGVKD. Trimming removed 5 bases at V and 10 bases at J, with 15 bases between. The CDR3 DNA is TGTGCCATCAGTCGGGACGAAGACCGGGAGCAGTTCTTC. It specifies CAISRDEDREQFF.

A word on this clonotype: A read error may be the cause here, since a much bigger clone is one base away. The V gene is TRBV2, the J gene TRBJ2-3, with D uncertain. This CDR3 contains 11 residues. Germline CDR1 SNHLY, CDR2 FYNNEI. The ends were cut back, 2 bases at V and 3 bases at J, with 0 bases in the middle. CDR3 nucleotide sequence: TGTGCCAGCAGTGAAACAGATACGCAGTATTTT. This encodes CASSETDTQYF. The full variable domain, rest sourced from reference TRBV2 and TRBJ2-3, is EPEVTQTPSHQVTQMGQEVILRCVPISNHLYFYWYRQILGQKVEFLVSFYNNEISEKSEIFDDQFSVERPDGSNFTLKIRSTKLEDSAMYFCASSETDTQYFGPGTRLTVL.

The chain joins TRBV7-2 to TRBJ2-3, with no clear D. The CDR3 is made up of 16 amino acids. In germline, CDR1 is SGHTA, CDR2 FQGNSA. Trimming left V 5 bases short and J 2 bases short, with 17 bases between. The DNA of the CDR3 is TGTGCCAGCAGCCCGGTTATTGCGGTGAACACAGATACGCAGTATTTT. As protein: CASSPVIAVNTDTQYF.

V and J are TRBV20-1 and TRBJ2-5; 10 nucleotides agree with TRBD2. CDR1 and CDR2 (germline): DFQATT, SNEGSKA (reference sequence). This CDR3 is 16 amino acids long. The V gene end was trimmed by 0 bases and the J gene end by 4 bases; junction bases not matched to a gene: 8. The CDR3 bases are TGCAGTGCTAGAGATGCAACTAGCGGGGCTTCAGAGACCCAGTACTTC. Translating gives CSARDATSGASETQYF.

This clonotype was detected only a few times. This chain uses TRBV7-2 with TRBJ1-4; TRBD1 aligns across 8 bases. Germline V gene data show CDR1 as SGHTA and CDR2 as FQGNSA. V was pared by 5 bases and J by 7 bases, with 6 bases of the junction left unmatched. The CDR3 is made up of 14 amino acids. This CDR3 is CASSPQGGGEKLFF. Written as DNA, the CDR3 is TGTGCCAGCAGCCCACAGGGGGGAGGTGAAAAACTGTTTTTT.

V is TRBV28 and J is TRBJ1-2; D unclear. Trimming shortened V by 2 bases and J by 3 bases, and 13 bases separated the two germline ends. The CDR3 spans 15 residues. Germline V lookup: CDR1 MDHEN, CDR2 SYDVKM. The CDR3, as DNA: TGTGCCAGCAGTTTAGGTCTGGGGTCCTACTATGGCTACACCTTC. Translation gives CASSLGLGSYYGYTF.

The table lists this clonotype with a few counts. The chain combines TRBV4-2 with TRBJ1-4; no firm D call. CDR3 length: 16 amino acids. V lost 0 bases and J lost 14, with 22 bases in between. Germline loops: CDR1 LGHNA, CDR2 YNFKEQ. The DNA of the CDR3 is TGTGCCAGCAGCCAAGACGTTCTATCCGGATCATTAAGGCTGTTTTTT. It is translated as CASSQDVLSGSLRLFF.

This CDR3 is CASSSTGSGSHSNQPQHF. The CDR3 DNA reads as TGTGCCAGCAGTTCCACAGGGTCGGGGAGCCATAGCAATCAGCCCCAGCATTTT. The rearrangement links TRBV6-6 to TRBJ1-5; a weak D match, TRBD1 (6 bases). Germline values: CDR1 MNHNY, CDR2 SVGAGI (reference sequence). This CDR3 has 18 amino acids. V lost 4 bases and J 0 bases, leaving 19 bases between the germline ends.

This clonotype occurred a few times. Compared with germline, one end of the junction differs, possibly owing to a read error. The chain has TRBV28 and TRBJ1-3; 7 positions match TRBD1. The germline V gene has CDR1 MDHEN and CDR2 SYDVKM. This CDR3 contains 15 residues. The CDR3 DNA reads TGTGCCAGCAGTTTGGATACAGGGGCTGGGAACACCATATATTTT. It yields the protein CASSLDTGAGNTIYF.

This sequence joins TRBV28 and TRBJ1-1, with no clear D. CDR3 length equals 12 residues. Germline-derived CDR1 and CDR2 are MDHEN and SYDVKM. Trimming stripped 5 bases from V and 0 bases from J, with 4 bases between. The CDR3 DNA reads TGTGCCAGCAGTAACATGAACACTGAAGCTTTCTTT. This encodes CASSNMNTEAFF.

The chain is built from TRBV15 and TRBJ2-6, with 7 bases identical to TRBD1. This CDR3 comprises 17 residues. CDR1 and CDR2 from the germline V gene are LNHNV and YYDKDF (reference sequence). V shed 4 bases, J shed 0 bases, and the junction held 6 bases outside the gene matches. CDR3 sequence: CATSKRQGNSGANVLTF. CDR3 DNA: TGTGCCACCAGCAAGCGACAGGGAAACTCTGGGGCCAACGTCCTGACTTTC.

This clonotype was detected only a few times. V usage is TRBV28 and J usage is TRBJ2-3, with D maybe TRBD1 (5 bases). Between the trimmed V and J ends, which lost 1 base and 3 bases, there was a span of 14 bases. Germline V CDR1 and CDR2: MDHEN, SYDVKM. The length of the CDR3 is 16 residues. CDR3 nucleotide sequence: TGTGCCAGCAGTTTATTGGGGCAGGTTGCGACAGATACGCAGTATTTT. This encodes CASSLLGQVATDTQYF. The variable domain in full, completed from reference TRBV28 and TRBJ2-3, reads DVKVTQSSRYLVKRTGEKVFLECVQDMDHENMFWYRQDPGLGLRLIYFSYDVKMKEKGDIPEGYSVSREKKERFSLILESASTNQTSMYLCASSLLGQVATDTQYFGPGTRLTVL.

This chain links TRBV20-1 with TRBJ2-7; a weak D match, TRBD2 (6 bases). Germline-derived CDR1 and CDR2 are DFQATT and SNEGSKA (reference sequence). V dropped 6 bases and J dropped 0 bases, with 18 bases sitting between them. The CDR3 has 15 residues. This CDR3 reads CSAAGSGSTSYEQYF. The DNA of the CDR3 is TGCAGTGCCGCGGGAAGCGGGTCTACCTCCTACGAGCAGTACTTC.

The rearrangement joins TRBV5-1 to TRBJ2-6; 10 positions agree with TRBD1. The CDR3 contains 14 residues. Germline trimming cut 4 bases from V and 8 bases from J; bases unmatched to any gene: 3. Germline-derived CDR1 and CDR2 are SGHRS and YFSETQ. Here the CDR3 DNA reads TGCGCCAGCAGCGGGACAGGGGTCACCAACGTCCTGACTTTC. Amino acids: CASSGTGVTNVLTF.